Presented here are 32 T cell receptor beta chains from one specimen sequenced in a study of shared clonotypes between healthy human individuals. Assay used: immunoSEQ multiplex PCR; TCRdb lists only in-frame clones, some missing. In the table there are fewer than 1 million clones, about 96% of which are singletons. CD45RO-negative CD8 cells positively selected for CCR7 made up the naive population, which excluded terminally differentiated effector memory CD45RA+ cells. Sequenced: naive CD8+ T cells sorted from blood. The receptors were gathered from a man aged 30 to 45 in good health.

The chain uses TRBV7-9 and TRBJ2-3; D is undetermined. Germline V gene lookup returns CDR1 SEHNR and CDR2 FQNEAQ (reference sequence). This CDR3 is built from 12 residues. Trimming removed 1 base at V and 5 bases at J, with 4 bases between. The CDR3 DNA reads TGTGCCAGCAGCTTAGAGCAAGATACGCAGTATTTT. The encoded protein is CASSLEQDTQYF.

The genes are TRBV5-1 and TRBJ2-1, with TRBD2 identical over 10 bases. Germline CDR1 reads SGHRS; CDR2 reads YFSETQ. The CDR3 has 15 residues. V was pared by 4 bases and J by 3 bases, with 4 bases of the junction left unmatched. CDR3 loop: CASSPWTSGYNEQFF. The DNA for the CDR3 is TGCGCCAGCAGCCCGTGGACTAGCGGCTACAATGAGCAGTTCTTC.

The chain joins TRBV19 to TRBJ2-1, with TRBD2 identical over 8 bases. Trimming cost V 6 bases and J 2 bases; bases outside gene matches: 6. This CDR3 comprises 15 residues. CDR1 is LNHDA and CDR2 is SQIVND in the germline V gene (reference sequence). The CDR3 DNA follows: TGTGCCAGTAGCAGTGCAGCGGGGGCCTACAATGAGCAGTTCTTC. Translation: CASSSAAGAYNEQFF.

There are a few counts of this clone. CDR3: CASSSTSGSIYEQYF. The CDR3 bases are TGTGCCAGCAGTTCAACTAGCGGGAGTATCTACGAGCAGTACTTC. This chain uses TRBV27 with TRBJ2-7; 11 positions agree with TRBD2. Unmatched junction bases numbered 5, after V lost 4 bases and J lost 3 bases. Germline-derived CDR1 and CDR2 are MNHEY and SMNVEV (reference sequence). This CDR3 region has 15 residues.

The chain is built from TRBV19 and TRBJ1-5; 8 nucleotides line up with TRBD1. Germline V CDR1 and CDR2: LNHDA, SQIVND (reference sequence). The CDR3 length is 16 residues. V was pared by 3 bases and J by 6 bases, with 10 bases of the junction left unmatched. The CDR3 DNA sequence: TGTGCCAGTAGTATGGTAGGACAGGGTTTCGCTCAGCCCCAGCATTTT. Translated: CASSMVGQGFAQPQHF.

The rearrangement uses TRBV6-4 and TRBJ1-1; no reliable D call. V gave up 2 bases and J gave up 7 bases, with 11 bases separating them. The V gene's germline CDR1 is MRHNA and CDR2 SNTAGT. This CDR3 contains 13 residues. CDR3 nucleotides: TGTGCCAGCAGTGACCGTTATGTCAGTGAAGCTTTCTTT. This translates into CASSDRYVSEAFF.

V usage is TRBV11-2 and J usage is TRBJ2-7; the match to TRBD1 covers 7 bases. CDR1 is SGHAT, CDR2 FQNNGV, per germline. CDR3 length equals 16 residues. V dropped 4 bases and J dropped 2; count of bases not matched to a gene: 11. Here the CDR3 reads CASSSTTHQGAYEQYF. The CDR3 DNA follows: TGTGCCAGCAGCTCAACTACCCACCAGGGGGCCTACGAGCAGTACTTC.

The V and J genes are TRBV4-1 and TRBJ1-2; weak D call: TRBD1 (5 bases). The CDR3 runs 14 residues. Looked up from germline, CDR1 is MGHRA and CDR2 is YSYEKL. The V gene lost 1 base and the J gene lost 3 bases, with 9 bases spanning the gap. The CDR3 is CASSQVDRDYGYTF. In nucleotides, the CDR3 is TGCGCCAGCAGCCAAGTAGACAGAGACTATGGCTACACCTTC.

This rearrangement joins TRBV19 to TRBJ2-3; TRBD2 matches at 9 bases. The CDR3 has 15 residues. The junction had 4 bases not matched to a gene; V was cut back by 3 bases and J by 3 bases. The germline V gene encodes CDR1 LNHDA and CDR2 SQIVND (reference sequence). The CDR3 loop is CASSIIAGATDTQYF. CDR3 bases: TGTGCCAGTAGTATCATAGCGGGAGCTACAGATACGCAGTATTTT.

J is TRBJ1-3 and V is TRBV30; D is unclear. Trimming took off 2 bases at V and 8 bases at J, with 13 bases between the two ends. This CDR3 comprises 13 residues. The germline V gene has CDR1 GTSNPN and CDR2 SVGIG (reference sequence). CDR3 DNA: TGTGCCTGGAGTTGGTCATCATCAGACACCATATATTTT. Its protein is CAWSWSSSDTIYF.

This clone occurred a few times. CDR3 in amino acids: CATRAGTSGIGEQFF. The CDR3 coding sequence is TGTGCCACCAGGGCCGGGACTAGCGGGATTGGCGAGCAGTTCTTC. The V and J genes are TRBV15 and TRBJ2-1; TRBD2 matches at 13 bases. V shed 6 bases and J 10 bases; nucleotides not matched to a gene: 9. The CDR3 is 15 residues long. Germline V CDR1 and CDR2: LNHNV, YYDKDF (reference sequence).

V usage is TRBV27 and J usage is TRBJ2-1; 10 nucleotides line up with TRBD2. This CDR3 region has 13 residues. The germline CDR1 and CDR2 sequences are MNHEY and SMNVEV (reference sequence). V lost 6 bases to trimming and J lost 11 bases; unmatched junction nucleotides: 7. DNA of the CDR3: TGTGCCAGCAGCCTAAGGACTAGCGGTAAGCAGTTCTTC. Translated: CASSLRTSGKQFF.

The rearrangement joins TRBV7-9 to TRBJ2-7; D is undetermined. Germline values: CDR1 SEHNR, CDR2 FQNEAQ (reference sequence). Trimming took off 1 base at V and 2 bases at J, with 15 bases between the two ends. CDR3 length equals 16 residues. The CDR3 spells CASSLDGTANAYEQYF. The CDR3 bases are TGTGCCAGCAGCTTAGACGGCACCGCCAATGCCTACGAGCAGTACTTC.

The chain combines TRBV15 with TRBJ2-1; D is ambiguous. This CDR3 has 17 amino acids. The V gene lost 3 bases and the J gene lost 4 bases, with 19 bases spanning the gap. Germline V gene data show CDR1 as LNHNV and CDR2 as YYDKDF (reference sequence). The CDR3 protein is CATSSYPTIEAYNEQFF. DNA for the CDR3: TGTGCCACCAGCAGCTACCCTACAATTGAGGCGTACAATGAGCAGTTCTTC.

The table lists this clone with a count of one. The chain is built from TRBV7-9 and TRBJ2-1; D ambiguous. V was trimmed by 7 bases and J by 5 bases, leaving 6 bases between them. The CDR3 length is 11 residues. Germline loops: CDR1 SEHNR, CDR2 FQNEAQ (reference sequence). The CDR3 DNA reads TGTGCCAGCAACGTTAACAATGAGCAGTTCTTC. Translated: CASNVNNEQFF.

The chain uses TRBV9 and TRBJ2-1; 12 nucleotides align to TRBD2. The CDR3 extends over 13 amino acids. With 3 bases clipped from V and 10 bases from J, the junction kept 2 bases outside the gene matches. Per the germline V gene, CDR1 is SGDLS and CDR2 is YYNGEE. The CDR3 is CASSDTSGREQFF. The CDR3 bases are TGTGCCAGCAGCGACACTAGCGGGAGGGAGCAGTTCTTC.

The CDR3, as DNA: TGCAGCGGATCAACTAGCGGGAGGGCAGATACGCAGTATTTT. Its translation: CSGSTSGRADTQYF. The rearrangement joins TRBV29-1 to TRBJ2-3, with 13 positions matching TRBD2. Germline lookup yields CDR1 SQVTM and CDR2 ANQGSEA. J lost 4 bases, V lost 7 bases, and 5 bases had no gene match. There are 14 residues in the CDR3.

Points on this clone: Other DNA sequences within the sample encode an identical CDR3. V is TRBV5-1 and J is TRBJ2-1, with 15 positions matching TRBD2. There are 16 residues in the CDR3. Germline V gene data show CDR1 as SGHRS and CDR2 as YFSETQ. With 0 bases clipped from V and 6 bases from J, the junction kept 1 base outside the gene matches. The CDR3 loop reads CASSLGTSGRGNEQFF. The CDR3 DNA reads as TGCGCCAGCAGCTTGGGGACTAGCGGGAGGGGCAATGAGCAGTTCTTC.

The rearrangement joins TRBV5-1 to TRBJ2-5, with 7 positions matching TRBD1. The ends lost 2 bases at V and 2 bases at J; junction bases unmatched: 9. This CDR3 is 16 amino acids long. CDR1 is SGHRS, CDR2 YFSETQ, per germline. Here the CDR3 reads CASSFDADREQETQYF. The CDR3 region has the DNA TGCGCCAGCAGCTTCGACGCCGACAGGGAGCAAGAGACCCAGTACTTC.

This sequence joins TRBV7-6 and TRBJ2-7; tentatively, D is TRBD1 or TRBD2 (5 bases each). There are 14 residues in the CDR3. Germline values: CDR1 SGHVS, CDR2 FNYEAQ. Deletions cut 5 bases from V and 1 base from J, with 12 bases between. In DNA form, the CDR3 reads TGTGCCAGCAGCAGAGGGACGGATTCCTACGAGCAGTACTTC. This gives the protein CASSRGTDSYEQYF.

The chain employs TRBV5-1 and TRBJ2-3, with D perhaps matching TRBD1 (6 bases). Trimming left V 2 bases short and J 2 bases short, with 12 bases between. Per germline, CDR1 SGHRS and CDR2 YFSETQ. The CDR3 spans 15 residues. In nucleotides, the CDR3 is TGCGCCAGCAGCTTCTCTTGGACAGTCACAGATACGCAGTATTTT. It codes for CASSFSWTVTDTQYF.

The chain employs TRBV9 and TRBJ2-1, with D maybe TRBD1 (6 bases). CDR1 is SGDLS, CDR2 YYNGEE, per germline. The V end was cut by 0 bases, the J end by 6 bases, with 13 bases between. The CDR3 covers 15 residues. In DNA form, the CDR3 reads TGTGCCAGCAGCGTAGAGGGGGACGTATTCAATGAGCAGTTCTTC. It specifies CASSVEGDVFNEQFF.

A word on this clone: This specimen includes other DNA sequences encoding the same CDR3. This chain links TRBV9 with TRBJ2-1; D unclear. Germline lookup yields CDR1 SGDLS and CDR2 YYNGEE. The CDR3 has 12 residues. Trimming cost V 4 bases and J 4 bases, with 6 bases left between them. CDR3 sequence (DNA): TGTGCCAGCAGCCCCGGGTACAATGAGCAGTTCTTC. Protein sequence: CASSPGYNEQFF. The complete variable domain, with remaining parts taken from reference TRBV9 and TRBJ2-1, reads DSGVTQTPKHLITATGQRVTLRCSPRSGDLSVYWYQQSLDQGLQFLIQYYNGEERAKGNILERFSAQQFPDLHSELNLSSLELGDSALYFCASSPGYNEQFFGPGTRLTVL.

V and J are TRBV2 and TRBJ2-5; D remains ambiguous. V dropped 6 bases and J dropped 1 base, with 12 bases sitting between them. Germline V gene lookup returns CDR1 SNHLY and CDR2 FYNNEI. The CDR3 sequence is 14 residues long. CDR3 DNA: TGTGCCAGCAGCGATGGTGAGTTCCAAGAGACCCAGTACTTC. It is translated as CASSDGEFQETQYF.

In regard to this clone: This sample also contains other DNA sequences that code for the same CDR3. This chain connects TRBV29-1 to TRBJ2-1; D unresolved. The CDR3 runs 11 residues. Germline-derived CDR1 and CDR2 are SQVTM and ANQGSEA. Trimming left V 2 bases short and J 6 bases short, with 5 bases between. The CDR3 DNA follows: TGCAGCGTTGAACTTGGCAATGAGCAGTTCTTC. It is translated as CSVELGNEQFF.

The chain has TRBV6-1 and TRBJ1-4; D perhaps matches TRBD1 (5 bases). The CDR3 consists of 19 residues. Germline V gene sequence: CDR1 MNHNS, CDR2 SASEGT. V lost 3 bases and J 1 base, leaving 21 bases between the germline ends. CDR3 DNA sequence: TGTGCCAGCAGTGATGGGGGGACGATCCTCCTTAGAACTAATGAAAAACTGTTTTTT. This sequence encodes CASSDGGTILLRTNEKLFF.

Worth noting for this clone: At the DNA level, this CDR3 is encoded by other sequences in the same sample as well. The CDR3 region has the DNA TGTGCCTGGAGTGGGGGGACAGGGCGGCAGCCCCAGCATTTT. This sequence encodes CAWSGGTGRQPQHF. The V and J genes are TRBV30 and TRBJ1-5, with TRBD1 matching 9 bases. In germline, CDR1 is GTSNPN, CDR2 SVGIG (reference sequence). The CDR3 length is 14 residues. The J segment lost 7 bases and the V segment lost 1 base, leaving 5 bases of the junction unmatched.

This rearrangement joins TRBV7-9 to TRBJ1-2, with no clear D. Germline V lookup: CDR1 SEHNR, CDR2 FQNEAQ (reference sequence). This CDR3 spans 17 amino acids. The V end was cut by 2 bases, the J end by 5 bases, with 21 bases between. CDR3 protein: CASSLPREGLKIYGYTF. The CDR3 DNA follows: TGTGCCAGCAGCTTACCGAGAGAGGGTCTGAAGATTTATGGCTACACCTTC. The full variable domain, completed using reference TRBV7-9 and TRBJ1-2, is DTGVSQNPRHKITKRGQNVTFRCDPISEHNRLYWYRQTLGQGPEFLTYFQNEAQLEKSRLLSDRFSAERPKGSFSTLEIQRTEQGDSAMYLCASSLPREGLKIYGYTFGSGTRLTVV.

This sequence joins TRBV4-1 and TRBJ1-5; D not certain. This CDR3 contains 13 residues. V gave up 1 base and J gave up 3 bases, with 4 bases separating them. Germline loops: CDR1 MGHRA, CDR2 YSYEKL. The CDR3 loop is CASSQGPNQPQHF. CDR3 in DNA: TGCGCCAGCAGCCAAGGGCCCAATCAGCCCCAGCATTTT.

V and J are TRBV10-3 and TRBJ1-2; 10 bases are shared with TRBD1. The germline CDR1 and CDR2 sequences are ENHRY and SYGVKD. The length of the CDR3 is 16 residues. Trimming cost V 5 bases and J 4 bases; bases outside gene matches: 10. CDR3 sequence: CAISTNPGQGTYGYTF. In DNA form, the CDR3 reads TGTGCCATCAGTACAAATCCGGGACAGGGGACCTATGGCTACACCTTC.

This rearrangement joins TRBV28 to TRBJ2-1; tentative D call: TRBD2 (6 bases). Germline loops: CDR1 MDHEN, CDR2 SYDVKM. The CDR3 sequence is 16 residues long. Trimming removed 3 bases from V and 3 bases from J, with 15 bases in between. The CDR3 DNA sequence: TGTGCCAGCAGTTTTGATTTCGGCGGGAACTACAATGAGCAGTTCTTC. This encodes CASSFDFGGNYNEQFF. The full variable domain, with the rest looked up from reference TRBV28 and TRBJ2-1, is DVKVTQSSRYLVKRTGEKVFLECVQDMDHENMFWYRQDPGLGLRLIYFSYDVKMKEKGDIPEGYSVSREKKERFSLILESASTNQTSMYLCASSFDFGGNYNEQFFGPGTRLTVL.

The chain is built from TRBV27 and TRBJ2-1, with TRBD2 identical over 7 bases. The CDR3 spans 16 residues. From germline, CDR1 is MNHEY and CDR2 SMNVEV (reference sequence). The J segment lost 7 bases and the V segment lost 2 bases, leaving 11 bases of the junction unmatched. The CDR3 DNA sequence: TGTGCCAGCAGTTTAGTGGGTGGGAGGGCTCATAATGAGCAGTTCTTC. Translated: CASSLVGGRAHNEQFF.